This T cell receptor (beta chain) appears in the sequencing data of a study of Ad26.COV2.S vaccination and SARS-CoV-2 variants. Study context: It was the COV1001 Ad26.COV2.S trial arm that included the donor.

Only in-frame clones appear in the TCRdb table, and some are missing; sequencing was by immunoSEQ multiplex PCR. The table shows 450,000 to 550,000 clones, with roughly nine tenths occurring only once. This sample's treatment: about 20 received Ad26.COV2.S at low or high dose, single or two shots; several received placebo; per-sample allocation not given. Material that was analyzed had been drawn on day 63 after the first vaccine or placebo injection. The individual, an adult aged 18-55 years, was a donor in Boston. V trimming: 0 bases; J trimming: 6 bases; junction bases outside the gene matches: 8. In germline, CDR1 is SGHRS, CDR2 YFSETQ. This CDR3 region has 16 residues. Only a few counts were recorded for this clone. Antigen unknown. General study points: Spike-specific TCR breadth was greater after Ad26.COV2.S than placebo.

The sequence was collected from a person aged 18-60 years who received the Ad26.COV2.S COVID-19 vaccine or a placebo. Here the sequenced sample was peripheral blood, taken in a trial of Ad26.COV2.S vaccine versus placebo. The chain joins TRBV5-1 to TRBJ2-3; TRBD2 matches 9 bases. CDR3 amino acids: CASSLAPAGGPDTQYF. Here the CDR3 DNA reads TGCGCCAGCAGCTTGGCTCCGGCGGGAGGGCCGGATACGCAGTATTTT.